Given below is one TCR beta chain in context. Sequencing used immunoSEQ multiplex PCR; TCRdb keeps in-frame clones, though not all of them. The sample records approximately 200,000 clones, more than 85% being singletons. The CDR3 is 16 residues long. Trimming pared 1 base from V and 8 bases from J, leaving 18 bases between. Germline CDR1 reads SGHDN; CDR2 reads FVKESK. The entry originates in a study of blood T cell repertoires in COVID-19. The receptor's source is a woman in her 30s with active or convalescent COVID-19. Sequences were obtained from peripheral blood. This chain links TRBV14 with TRBJ2-1; possible D gene TRBD2, 6 bases. The chain's CDR3 is CASSQGTGAVADEQFF. For the CDR3, the DNA is TGTGCCAGCAGCCAAGGGACGGGAGCAGTCGCCGATGAGCAGTTCTTC.